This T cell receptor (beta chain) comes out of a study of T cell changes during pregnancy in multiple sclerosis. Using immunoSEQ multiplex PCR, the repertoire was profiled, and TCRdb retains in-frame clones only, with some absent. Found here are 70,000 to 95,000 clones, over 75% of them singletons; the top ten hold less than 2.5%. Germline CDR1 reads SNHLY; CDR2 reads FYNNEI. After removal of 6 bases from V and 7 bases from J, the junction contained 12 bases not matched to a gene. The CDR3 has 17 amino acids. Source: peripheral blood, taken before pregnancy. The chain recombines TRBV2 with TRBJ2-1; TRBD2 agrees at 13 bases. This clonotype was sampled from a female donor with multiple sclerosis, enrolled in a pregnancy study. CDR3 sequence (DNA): TGTGCCAGCAGCCAAAGACTAGCGGGGGGTATCTCGAATGAGCAGTTCTTC. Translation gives CASSQRLAGGISNEQFF.